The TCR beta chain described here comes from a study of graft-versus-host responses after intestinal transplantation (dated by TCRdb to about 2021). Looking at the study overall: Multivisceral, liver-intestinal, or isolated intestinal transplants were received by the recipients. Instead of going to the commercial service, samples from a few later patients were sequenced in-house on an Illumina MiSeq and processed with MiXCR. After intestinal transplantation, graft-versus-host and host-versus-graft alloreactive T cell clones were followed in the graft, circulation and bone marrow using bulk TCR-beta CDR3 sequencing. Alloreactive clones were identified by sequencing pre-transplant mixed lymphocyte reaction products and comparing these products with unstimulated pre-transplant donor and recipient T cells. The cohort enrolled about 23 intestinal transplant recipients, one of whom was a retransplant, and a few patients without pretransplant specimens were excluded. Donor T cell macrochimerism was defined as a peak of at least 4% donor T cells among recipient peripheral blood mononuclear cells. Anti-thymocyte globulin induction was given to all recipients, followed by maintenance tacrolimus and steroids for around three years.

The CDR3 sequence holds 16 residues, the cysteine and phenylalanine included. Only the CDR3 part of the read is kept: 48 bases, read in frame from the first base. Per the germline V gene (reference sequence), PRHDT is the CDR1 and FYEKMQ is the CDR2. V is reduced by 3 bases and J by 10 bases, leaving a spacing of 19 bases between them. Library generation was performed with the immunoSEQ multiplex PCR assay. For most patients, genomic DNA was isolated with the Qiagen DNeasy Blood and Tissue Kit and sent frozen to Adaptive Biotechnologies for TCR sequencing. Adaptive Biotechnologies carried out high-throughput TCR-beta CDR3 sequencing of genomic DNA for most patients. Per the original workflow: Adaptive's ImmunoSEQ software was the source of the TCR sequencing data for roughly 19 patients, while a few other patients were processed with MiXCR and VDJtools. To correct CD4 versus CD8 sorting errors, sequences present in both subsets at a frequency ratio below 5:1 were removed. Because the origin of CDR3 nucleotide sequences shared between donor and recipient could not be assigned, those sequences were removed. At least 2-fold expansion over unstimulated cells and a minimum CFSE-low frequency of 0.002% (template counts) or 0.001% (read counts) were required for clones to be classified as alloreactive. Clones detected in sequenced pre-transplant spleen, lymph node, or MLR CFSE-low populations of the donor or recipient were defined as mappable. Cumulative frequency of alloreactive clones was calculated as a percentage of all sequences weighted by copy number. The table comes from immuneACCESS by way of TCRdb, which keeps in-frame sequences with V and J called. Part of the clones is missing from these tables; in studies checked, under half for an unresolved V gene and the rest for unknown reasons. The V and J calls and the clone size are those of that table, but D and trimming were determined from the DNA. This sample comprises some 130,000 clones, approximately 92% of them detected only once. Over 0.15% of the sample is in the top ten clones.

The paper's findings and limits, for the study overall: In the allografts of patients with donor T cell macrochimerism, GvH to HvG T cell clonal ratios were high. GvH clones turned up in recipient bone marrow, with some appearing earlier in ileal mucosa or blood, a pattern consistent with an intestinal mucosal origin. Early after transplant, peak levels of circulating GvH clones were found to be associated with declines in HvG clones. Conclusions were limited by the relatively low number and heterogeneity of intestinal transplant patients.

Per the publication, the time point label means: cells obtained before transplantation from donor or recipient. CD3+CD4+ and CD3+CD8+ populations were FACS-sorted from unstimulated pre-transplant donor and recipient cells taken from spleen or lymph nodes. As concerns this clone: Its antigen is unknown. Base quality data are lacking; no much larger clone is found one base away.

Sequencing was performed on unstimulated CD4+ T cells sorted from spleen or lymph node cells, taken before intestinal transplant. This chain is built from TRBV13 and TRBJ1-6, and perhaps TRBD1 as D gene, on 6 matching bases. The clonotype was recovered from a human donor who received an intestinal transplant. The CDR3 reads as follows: CASSLGHTPGKSPLHF. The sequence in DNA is TGTGCCAGCAGCTTGGGACATACCCCCGGGAAGTCACCCCTCCACTTT.